The rows below give T cell receptor beta chains drawn from one sample of a study of blood T cell repertoires in COVID-19. The assay was immunoSEQ multiplex PCR, and TCRdb's table has in-frame clones only and misses some. The sample holds roughly 250,000 clones, approximately 89% seen once. The sequenced sample consisted of PBMCs or T cells enriched from blood (not recorded which). The receptors come from a woman in her thirties or forties with acute COVID-19. Each CDR3 is given with its conserved first and last residue. The order of the fields is V gene, D gene, J gene, clone size, CDR3 protein. D genes are given only for firm matches. The size field is filled for only some rows; it gives once, few, many or a size class.

v_call: TRBV4-3
d_call: .
j_call: TRBJ1-3
clone_size: .
cdr3_aa: CASSLDFSGNTIYF

v_call: TRBV18
d_call: .
j_call: TRBJ2-1
clone_size: .
cdr3_aa: CASSPRSSYNEQFF

v_call: TRBV5-4
d_call: TRBD2
j_call: TRBJ2-1
clone_size: .
cdr3_aa: CASSLGAGVSYNEQFF

v_call: TRBV7-9
d_call: .
j_call: TRBJ1-1
clone_size: .
cdr3_aa: CASSPHQSEAFF

v_call: TRBV10-2
d_call: .
j_call: TRBJ1-2
clone_size: .
cdr3_aa: CATQGRGSAYGYTF

v_call: TRBV7-9
d_call: TRBD1
j_call: TRBJ1-6
clone_size: once
cdr3_aa: CASSLQGTGNNSPLHF

v_call: TRBV9
d_call: TRBD1
j_call: TRBJ2-3
clone_size: .
cdr3_aa: CASSADAGQGIFYTQYF

v_call: TRBV6-5
d_call: .
j_call: TRBJ1-1
clone_size: .
cdr3_aa: CASSSRGKDTEAFF

v_call: TRBV19
d_call: TRBD1
j_call: TRBJ1-4
clone_size: .
cdr3_aa: CASMIAGGEKLFF

v_call: TRBV4-2
d_call: TRBD2
j_call: TRBJ2-7
clone_size: few
cdr3_aa: CASSQGSGRLQQYF

v_call: TRBV3-1/TRBV3-2
d_call: .
j_call: TRBJ2-2
clone_size: .
cdr3_aa: CASSQLSLAGNTGELFF

v_call: TRBV5-1
d_call: TRBD2
j_call: TRBJ2-3
clone_size: once
cdr3_aa: CASSHRQEKPGLAGFDLTDTQYF

v_call: TRBV6-5
d_call: TRBD1
j_call: TRBJ2-7
clone_size: .
cdr3_aa: CASSLDRGDEQYF

v_call: TRBV28
d_call: .
j_call: TRBJ2-7
clone_size: .
cdr3_aa: CASSFRWTEDSYEQYF

v_call: TRBV6-6
d_call: .
j_call: TRBJ1-4
clone_size: .
cdr3_aa: CASSSGLQRTNEKLFF

v_call: TRBV7-9
d_call: TRBD2
j_call: TRBJ2-1
clone_size: .
cdr3_aa: CASSWTGGRYNEQFF

v_call: TRBV19
d_call: TRBD1
j_call: TRBJ1-1
clone_size: .
cdr3_aa: CASSIQGGNTEAFF

v_call: TRBV19
d_call: TRBD2
j_call: TRBJ2-1
clone_size: .
cdr3_aa: CASSTGLAANEQFF

v_call: TRBV25-1
d_call: TRBD1
j_call: TRBJ2-2
clone_size: few
cdr3_aa: CASTPGGTGELFF

v_call: TRBV5-6
d_call: TRBD1
j_call: TRBJ1-4
clone_size: .
cdr3_aa: CASSRIQGAGEKLFF

v_call: TRBV27
d_call: TRBD1
j_call: TRBJ1-1
clone_size: .
cdr3_aa: CASRKQGENTEAFF